These 22 T cell receptor beta chains originate from one sample sequenced in a study of cytomegalovirus exposure and HLA in healthy donors. The PCR was carried out with 60 Vbeta primers and 13 Jbeta primers. Profiling relied on immunoSEQ multiplex PCR, and the TCRdb table lists in-frame clones only, not all of them. This sample carries more than 65,000 clones, 74% of them seen once, and the ten largest clones take over 8.5%. Sequencing input: PBMCs. The receptors here all came from a woman aged 55-70 years in good health and CMV-seropositive.

The count of this clone is one. The chain employs TRBV12-5 and TRBJ1-2; D remains unclear. Germline CDR1 and CDR2: LGHNT and FRNRAP. The CDR3 has 14 residues. Trimming stripped 3 bases from V and 5 bases from J, with 13 bases between. The CDR3 DNA reads TGTGCTAGTGGTTTCCCCGGAACAGTTTATGGCTACACCTTC. Its translation: CASGFPGTVYGYTF.

V gene TRBV2 combines with J gene TRBJ2-3; TRBD2 matches at 8 bases. Germline assignment: CDR1 SNHLY and CDR2 FYNNEI. CDR3 length equals 15 residues. V trimming: 0 bases; J trimming: 6 bases; junction bases outside the gene matches: 5. The CDR3: CASSEAVVAGDTQYF. CDR3 in DNA: TGTGCCAGCAGTGAAGCTGTGGTAGCGGGGGATACGCAGTATTTT.

This chain connects TRBV15 to TRBJ1-4; possibly TRBD1 for D (6 bases). Germline V lookup: CDR1 LNHNV, CDR2 YYDKDF (reference sequence). V was pared by 1 base and J by 8 bases, with 17 bases between. The CDR3 runs to 16 residues. The CDR3 DNA sequence: TGTGCCACCAGCAGAGTCCCGACAGGTGTCCGGGAAAAACTGTTTTTT. It codes for CATSRVPTGVREKLFF. Combining the CDR3 with reference TRBV15 and TRBJ1-4 gives the whole variable domain DAMVIQNPRYQVTQFGKPVTLSCSQTLNHNVMYWYQQKSSQAPKLLFHYYDKDFNNEADTPDNFQSRRPNTSFCFLDIRSPGLGDTAMYLCATSRVPTGVREKLFFGSGTQLSVL.

The chain couples TRBV5-1 to TRBJ1-2, with 7 nucleotides matching TRBD1. The trim removed 6 bases at V and 7 bases at J, leaving 15 bases unmatched. This CDR3 has 15 residues. CDR1 and CDR2 (germline): SGHRS, YFSETQ. This CDR3 reads CASKRWTGTASGYTF. The CDR3 bases are TGCGCCAGCAAAAGGTGGACCGGGACAGCTTCTGGCTACACCTTC.

The chain uses TRBV10-3 and TRBJ1-1; tentatively, D is TRBD1 (6 bases). The CDR3 is made up of 15 amino acids. The V and J ends lost 0 bases and 0 bases respectively, with 8 bases between them. CDR1 is ENHRY and CDR2 is SYGVKD in the germline V gene. The CDR3 nucleotides read TGTGCCATCAGTGAGTCTTGGGACATGAACACTGAAGCTTTCTTT. It yields the protein CAISESWDMNTEAFF.

The chain has TRBV5-1 and TRBJ1-1; tentative D call: TRBD1 (5 bases). The CDR3 is 13 residues long. Germline V gives CDR1 SGHRS, CDR2 YFSETQ. The V end lost 5 bases, the J end lost 5 bases, and 13 bases lay between the germline ends. CDR3 DNA: TGCGCCAGCAGGGCGGCAGGGCAAACTGAAGCTTTCTTT. Translated: CASRAAGQTEAFF.

The V gene is TRBV25-1, the J gene TRBJ1-1, with 10 bases that match TRBD1. CDR1 and CDR2 (germline): MGHDK, SYGVNS. The J segment lost 5 bases and the V segment lost 4 bases, leaving 16 bases of the junction unmatched. The CDR3 spans 18 residues. The CDR3 region has the DNA TGTGCCAGCAGTGTCCGGGACAGGGGCCACAGGGGATGGACTGAAGCTTTCTTT. It specifies CASSVRDRGHRGWTEAFF.

This clone turned up a few times. The sample holds other DNA sequences that translate to the same CDR3. This chain uses TRBV12-5 with TRBJ2-1, with 9 nucleotides matching TRBD1. J lost 5 bases, V lost 1 base, and 6 bases had no gene match. The germline V gene has CDR1 LGHNT and CDR2 FRNRAP. The CDR3 spans 16 residues. CDR3 loop: CASGLGTGTGNNEQFF. The CDR3 bases are TGTGCTAGTGGTTTGGGAACCGGGACAGGGAACAATGAGCAGTTCTTC.

J is TRBJ2-7 and V is TRBV6-6, with a tentative D call TRBD2 (6 bases). Trimming left V 5 bases short and J 3 bases short, with 17 bases between. In germline, CDR1 is MNHNY, CDR2 SVGAGI (reference sequence). The CDR3 totals 15 residues. The CDR3 sequence: CASSQRSSAHYEQYF. CDR3 DNA: TGTGCCAGCAGTCAACGATCTAGCGCCCACTACGAGCAGTACTTC.

The chain joins TRBV6-1 to TRBJ1-1; no definite D call. This CDR3 is built from 10 residues. Germline CDR1 and CDR2: MNHNS and SASEGT. The V and J ends lost 5 bases and 11 bases respectively, with 9 bases between them. CDR3 sequence (DNA): TGTGCCAGCAGTTGGGCCCAGGCTTTCTTT. Its protein product is CASSWAQAFF.

The chain is built from TRBV11-2 and TRBJ1-1; the match to TRBD1 covers 8 bases. Germline V gene data show CDR1 as SGHAT and CDR2 as FQNNGV. CDR3 size: 17 residues. With 5 bases clipped from V and 5 bases from J, the junction kept 16 bases outside the gene matches. The CDR3 loop is CASSAGSSGGARTEAFF. CDR3 coding DNA: TGTGCCAGCAGCGCGGGCAGCTCAGGGGGCGCACGGACTGAAGCTTTCTTT.

This CDR3 is CATSSGGWTYNQPQHF. CDR3 DNA sequence: TGTGCCACCAGCAGCGGAGGGTGGACGTACAATCAGCCCCAGCATTTT. This chain joins TRBV15 and TRBJ1-5; D unclear. The V gene lost 3 bases and the J gene lost 3 bases, with 15 bases spanning the gap. This CDR3 has 16 amino acids. CDR1 and CDR2 from the germline V gene are LNHNV and YYDKDF (reference sequence).

This chain connects TRBV5-6 to TRBJ2-1; 7 nucleotides agree with TRBD1. Per the germline V gene, CDR1 is SGHDT and CDR2 is YYEEEE. This CDR3 is built from 15 residues. V was pared by 5 bases and J by 6 bases, with 11 bases of the junction left unmatched. DNA of the CDR3: TGTGCCAGCAGATCCGGGACAGCGGAAGCCAATGAGCAGTTCTTC. Translated, it gives CASRSGTAEANEQFF.

The chain is built from TRBV30 and TRBJ2-3; 9 bases align to TRBD2. Losses at the gene ends were 4 bases for V and 4 bases for J; bases not matched to a gene: 12. Germline V CDR1 and CDR2: GTSNPN, SVGIG (reference sequence). The length of the CDR3 is 16 residues. The CDR3 here is CAWNVFSGGGADTQYF. DNA of the CDR3: TGTGCCTGGAACGTTTTTAGCGGGGGCGGGGCAGATACGCAGTATTTT. Supplemented by reference TRBV30 and TRBJ2-3, the full variable domain reads SQTIHQWPATLVQPVGSPLSLECTVEGTSNPNLYWYRQAAGRGLQLLFYSVGIGQISSEVPQNLSASRPQDRQFILSSKKLLLSDSGFYLCAWNVFSGGGADTQYFGPGTRLTVL.

The CDR3 here is CASSNRNTEAFF. The CDR3 bases are TGTGCCAGCAGTAATAGGAACACTGAAGCTTTCTTT. V is TRBV9 and J is TRBJ1-1; no firm D call. Germline CDR1 reads SGDLS; CDR2 reads YYNGEE. V was clipped by 5 bases and J by 1 base, with 6 bases between them. This CDR3 is built from 12 residues.

The chain couples TRBV27 to TRBJ2-7; 8 nucleotides align to TRBD1. Germline V gene lookup returns CDR1 MNHEY and CDR2 SMNVEV (reference sequence). V dropped 2 bases and J dropped 6; count of bases not matched to a gene: 6. The CDR3 has 14 amino acids. The CDR3 here is CASSLVDRVGEQYF. CDR3 nucleotides: TGTGCCAGCAGTTTAGTGGACAGGGTCGGCGAGCAGTACTTC.

The chain is built from TRBV5-8 and TRBJ2-7, with TRBD2 matching over 13 bases. The V gene's germline CDR1 is SGHTS and CDR2 YDEGEE. V trimming: 5 bases; J trimming: 3 bases; junction bases outside the gene matches: 5. The CDR3 runs 15 residues. The CDR3 DNA follows: TGTGCCAGCAGTAAGGGACTAGCGGGGTACTACGAGCAGTACTTC. This encodes CASSKGLAGYYEQYF.

J is TRBJ2-2 and V is TRBV10-2; 8 bases match TRBD2. CDR1 is WSHSY and CDR2 is SAAADI in the germline V gene. The CDR3 has 14 residues. The ends lost 2 bases at V and 6 bases at J; junction bases unmatched: 2. Here the CDR3 DNA reads TGCGCCAGCAGTGAGACCGGGGGGGCCGGGGAGCTGTTTTTT. Translated: CASSETGGAGELFF.

The gene calls are TRBV27 and TRBJ1-1; D remains unclear. The germline gives CDR1 MNHEY, CDR2 SMNVEV (reference sequence). Trimming cost V 7 bases and J 3 bases, with 12 bases left between them. The length of the CDR3 is 13 residues. This CDR3 is CASKEQTDTEAFF. The CDR3 nucleotides are TGTGCCAGCAAAGAACAGACGGACACTGAAGCTTTCTTT.

This clone was counted between two and nine times. The chain recombines TRBV6-1 with TRBJ2-7; possible D gene TRBD2, 5 bases. This CDR3 has 13 amino acids. Germline values: CDR1 MNHNS, CDR2 SASEGT. Trimming shortened V by 4 bases and J by 3 bases, and 10 bases separated the two germline ends. CDR3 nucleotide sequence: TGTGCCAGCAGTGGGGAGCCTGGCTACGAGCAGTACTTC. Translating it yields CASSGEPGYEQYF.

The V gene is TRBV19, the J gene TRBJ1-5; D possibly corresponds to TRBD1 (6 bases). The germline V and J ends were trimmed by 1 base and 7 bases, with 14 bases remaining between them. Germline lookup yields CDR1 LNHDA and CDR2 SQIVND (reference sequence). The length of the CDR3 is 15 residues. CDR3 loop: CASSIGGGGNQPQHF. The DNA for the CDR3 is TGTGCCAGTAGTATAGGGGGAGGGGGGAACCAGCCCCAGCATTTT.

The chain has TRBV5-6 and TRBJ1-4; D unclear. The CDR3 totals 14 residues. Germline CDR1 reads SGHDT; CDR2 reads YYEEEE. The V gene lost 2 bases and the J gene lost 8 bases, with 13 bases spanning the gap. CDR3 in DNA: TGTGCCAGCAGCTTACCTTCTCCGGGGGAAAAACTGTTTTTT. Amino acids: CASSLPSPGEKLFF.